A single sample is the source of the 5 T cell receptor beta chains below, sequenced in a study of shared clonotypes between healthy human individuals. Only in-frame clones appear in the TCRdb table, and some are missing; sequencing was by immunoSEQ multiplex PCR. Here the sample spans fewer than 400,000 clones, around 67% being singletons. The sample consisted of memory CD4+ T cells sorted from blood. As for subset: CD45RA-negative fraction. Receptors originate from a man in his thirties or forties in good health.

The chain uses TRBV5-1 and TRBJ1-4; tentatively, D is TRBD1 (5 bases). Trimming removed 7 bases from V and 6 bases from J, with 16 bases in between. Germline V lookup: CDR1 SGHRS, CDR2 YFSETQ. The CDR3 loop spans 14 amino acids. The CDR3 region has the DNA TGCGCCAGCTCCGGCGGGGCTGGAGATGAAAAACTGTTTTTT. Protein product: CASSGGAGDEKLFF.

Only a few counts were recorded for this clone. This rearrangement joins TRBV27 to TRBJ2-7; 7 nucleotides align to TRBD2. The V segment lost 8 bases and the J segment 3 bases; nucleotides outside the gene matches: 13. The CDR3 extends over 15 amino acids. Germline lookup yields CDR1 MNHEY and CDR2 SMNVEV (reference sequence). The CDR3 protein is CASCLNRGGDYEQYF. The CDR3 region has the DNA TGTGCCAGCTGCCTGAACCGGGGAGGGGACTACGAGCAGTACTTC.

J is TRBJ2-3 and V is TRBV27; D call uncertain. The germline V gene has CDR1 MNHEY and CDR2 SMNVEV (reference sequence). The CDR3 totals 14 residues. V shed 0 bases and J shed 9 bases, with 13 bases lying between them. The DNA for the CDR3 is TGTGCCAGCAGTTTATCTTTAGGTCGCCCGACGCAGTATTTT. This sequence encodes CASSLSLGRPTQYF.

The chain carries TRBV14 and TRBJ1-4; D remains ambiguous. Germline V gene lookup returns CDR1 SGHDN and CDR2 FVKESK. Trimming cost V 5 bases and J 8 bases, with 12 bases left between them. This CDR3 has 13 amino acids. This CDR3 reads CASSNRIREKLFF. DNA for the CDR3: TGTGCCAGCAGCAACAGAATTCGGGAAAAACTGTTTTTT.

V is TRBV6-5 and J is TRBJ1-4; 8 bases fit TRBD1. From germline, CDR1 is MNHEY and CDR2 SVGAGI. The CDR3 runs to 14 residues. V dropped 6 bases and J dropped 8; count of bases not matched to a gene: 8. The CDR3 nucleotides are TGTGCCAGCAGAACGGGACAGGTTATAGAAAAACTGTTTTTT. This translates into CASRTGQVIEKLFF.